What follows are 11 T cell receptor beta chains derived from one specimen sequenced in a study of identifying expanded T cells in peripheral blood. Generated by immunoSEQ multiplex PCR, the TCRdb table keeps only in-frame clones and is missing some. The table includes tens of thousands of clones, around 90% detected once. The sequenced material came from blood. Receptors originate from a person aged 18-69 years in good health.

The genes are TRBV27 and TRBJ1-4; D call uncertain. Germline CDR1 is MNHEY and CDR2 is SMNVEV (reference sequence). The CDR3 has 14 amino acids. V was pared by 2 bases and J by 6 bases, with 10 bases between. CDR3 loop: CASSLGGRDEKLFF. CDR3 nucleotides: TGTGCCAGCAGTTTAGGAGGGAGGGATGAAAAACTGTTTTTT. Based on the CDR3 plus reference TRBV27 and TRBJ1-4, the full variable domain is EAQVTQNPRYLITVTGKKLTVTCSQNMNHEYMSWYRQDPGLGLRQIYYSMNVEVTDKGDVPEGYKVSRKEKRNFPLILESPSPNQTSLYFCASSLGGRDEKLFFGSGTQLSVL.

V is TRBV7-2 and J is TRBJ1-2; D perhaps matches TRBD1 (6 bases). Germline V gene lookup returns CDR1 SGHTA and CDR2 FQGNSA. Between the trimmed V and J ends, which lost 5 bases and 4 bases, there was a span of 20 bases. The CDR3 runs to 16 residues. The CDR3 nucleotides are TGTGCCAGCAGCCCTACGGGGGCGGGGGACACCTATGGCTACACCTTC. It yields the protein CASSPTGAGDTYGYTF.

The J gene is TRBJ2-7, the V gene TRBV5-6; perhaps TRBD2 as D (5 bases). Trimming stripped 4 bases from V and 3 bases from J, with 8 bases between. This CDR3 comprises 12 residues. Per germline, CDR1 SGHDT and CDR2 YYEEEE. The CDR3 loop reads CASSPGNYEQYF. CDR3 coding DNA: TGTGCCAGCAGCCCGGGGAACTACGAGCAGTACTTC.

This chain joins TRBV5-8 and TRBJ1-5; a weak D match, TRBD1 (5 bases). Germline V gene sequence: CDR1 SGHTS, CDR2 YDEGEE. The V end was cut by 0 bases, the J end by 1 base, with 8 bases between. There are 15 residues in the CDR3. The chain's CDR3 is CASSLVYRSNQPQHF. CDR3 nucleotides: TGTGCCAGCAGCTTGGTTTACAGGAGCAATCAGCCCCAGCATTTT.

This clone was seen a handful of times. This chain connects TRBV2 to TRBJ1-5; D remains ambiguous. The CDR3 spans 14 residues. CDR1 and CDR2 from the germline V gene are SNHLY and FYNNEI. The germline V and J ends were trimmed by 1 base and 7 bases, with 11 bases remaining between them. The CDR3 nucleotides read TGTGCCAGCAGTGAAGAGTGGGAATCCCAGCCCCAGCATTTT. This codes for CASSEEWESQPQHF.

This chain connects TRBV28 to TRBJ1-1; D gene ambiguous. This CDR3 region has 16 residues. V lost 2 bases, J lost 1 base, and 14 bases lay in between. The germline V gene has CDR1 MDHEN and CDR2 SYDVKM. CDR3 sequence (DNA): TGTGCCAGCAGTTTAACCCCTGAGGCCGCGAACACTGAAGCTTTCTTT. It yields the protein CASSLTPEAANTEAFF.

The CDR3 DNA reads as TGTGCCAGCAGCTCACCCTACACCCCCGGGACTAGCGGGGGATACCTCGAGCAGTACTTC. This codes for CASSSPYTPGTSGGYLEQYF. This sequence joins TRBV7-8 and TRBJ2-7; the match to TRBD2 covers 14 bases. The CDR3 loop spans 20 amino acids. In germline, CDR1 is SGHVS, CDR2 FQNEAQ. V was clipped by 4 bases and J by 6 bases; unmatched bases: 20.

This chain uses TRBV27 with TRBJ1-2, with D possibly matching TRBD1 (5 bases). The germline V gene has CDR1 MNHEY and CDR2 SMNVEV (reference sequence). The CDR3 is 14 residues long. Trimming left V 3 bases short and J 4 bases short, with 12 bases between. The CDR3 protein is CASSFRDGRYGYTF. Here the CDR3 DNA reads TGTGCCAGCAGTTTCCGGGACGGACGCTATGGCTACACCTTC.

This rearrangement joins TRBV4-1 to TRBJ2-5, with 11 bases aligning to TRBD2. The V gene's germline CDR1 is MGHRA and CDR2 YSYEKL. Trimming cost V 6 bases and J 4 bases; bases outside gene matches: 7. The CDR3 is 15 amino acids. The DNA for the CDR3 is TGCGCCAGCAGTTTTAGCGGGGGGGCGGGAGAGACCCAGTACTTC. Amino acids: CASSFSGGAGETQYF.

The chain links TRBV28 to TRBJ1-3; TRBD1 matches 8 bases. The CDR3 is 17 residues long. The ends lost 4 bases at V and 0 bases at J; junction bases unmatched: 8. Per the germline V gene, CDR1 is MDHEN and CDR2 is SYDVKM. CDR3 sequence (DNA): TGTGCCAGCAGTTCCTCGACAGGGGTGGACTCTGGAAACACCATATATTTT. Translating it yields CASSSSTGVDSGNTIYF.

This clone was picked up a small number of times. The rearrangement uses TRBV4-2 and TRBJ1-6, with D unclear. V was trimmed by 4 bases and J by 14 bases, leaving 12 bases between them. The CDR3 sequence is 12 residues long. Per the germline V gene, CDR1 is LGHNA and CDR2 is YNFKEQ. As DNA, the CDR3 is TGTGCCAGCAGCCCCAACGGCAGGACCCTCCACTTT. Protein product: CASSPNGRTLHF.